This T cell receptor (beta chain) is drawn from a study of OX40 agonist ivuxolimab in advanced cancers. The overall study: Melanoma, hepatocellular carcinoma, head and neck or renal cell cancer occurred in dose-escalation patients.

Some clones are missing from TCRdb's copy, which holds only in-frame ones; the method was immunoSEQ multiplex PCR. The table lists about 120,000 clones, roughly nine tenths of them singletons. CDR1 and CDR2 from the germline V gene are MNHEY and SMNVEV (reference sequence). CDR3 length: 19 amino acids. The V and J ends lost 5 bases and 8 bases respectively, with 33 bases between them. This sequence was found in an adult with an advanced solid tumor such as melanoma, head and neck, liver or kidney cancer. This sequence joins TRBV27 and TRBJ1-2; D uncertain. The specimen was CD4+ or CD8+ T cells sorted from blood, collected in a trial of the OX40 agonist ivuxolimab. This CDR3 reads CASSKKPPRIELGSWGYTF. The CDR3 DNA is TGTGCCAGCAGTAAAAAACCCCCCAGGATTGAGTTGGGGTCGTGGGGCTACACCTTC.